This T cell receptor (beta chain) was profiled in a study of low-dose radiotherapy and immunotherapy resistance in tumors. The wider study: It was 1 Gy per fraction every two weeks that Cohort 2 received, adding up to 13 Gy over 26 weeks.

This clonotype was found many times. The junction differs from germline at one of its ends, possibly a read error. TRAV and TRBV primers primed cDNA for both TCRalpha and TCRbeta. The TCRs were subjected to amplification over about 19 PCR cycles employing a constant-region primer in conjunction with a V-primer adapter. TCRdb itself ran the reads through MiXCR, one entry per CDR3 protein. The sample records 100,000 or so distinct CDR3 sequences, more than 20% being singletons. Regarding time point: after trial treatment. Noted treatment: LDRT plus nivolumab, ipilimumab, low-dose cyclophosphamide and aspirin (RACIN trial). The CDR3 loop spans 10 amino acids. CDR1 ENHRY and CDR2 SYGVKD come from the germline V gene.

Sequenced material: PBMCs, taken after low-dose radiotherapy plus immunotherapy. The origin of this receptor is a male donor with prostate cancer. V usage is TRBV10-3 and J usage is TRBJ1-4; D gene uncertain. Here the CDR3 reads CAITEALLVF. CDR3 nucleotides: TGTGCCATCACCGAGGCGCTTCTTGTTTTT.